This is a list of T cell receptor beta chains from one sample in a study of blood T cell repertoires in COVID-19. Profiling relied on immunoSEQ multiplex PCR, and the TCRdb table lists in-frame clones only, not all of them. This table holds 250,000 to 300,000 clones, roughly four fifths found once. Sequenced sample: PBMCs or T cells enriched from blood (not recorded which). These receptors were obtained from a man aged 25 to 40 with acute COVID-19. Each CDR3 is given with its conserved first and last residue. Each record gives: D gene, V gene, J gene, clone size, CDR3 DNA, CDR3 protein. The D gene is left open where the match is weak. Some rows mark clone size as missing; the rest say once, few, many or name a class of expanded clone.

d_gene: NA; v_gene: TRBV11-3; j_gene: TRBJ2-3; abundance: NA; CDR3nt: TGTGCCAGCAGCTCACCCGAGACAGATACGCAGTATTTT; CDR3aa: CASSSPETDTQYF
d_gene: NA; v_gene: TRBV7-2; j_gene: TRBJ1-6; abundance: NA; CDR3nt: TGTGCCAGCAGCTTAGCAGGGGGTAATTCACCCCTCCACTTT; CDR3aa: CASSLAGGNSPLHF
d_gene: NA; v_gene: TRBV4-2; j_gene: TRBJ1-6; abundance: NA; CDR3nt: TGTGCCAGCAGCCAAGGACAGGCGAATTCACCCCTCCACTTT; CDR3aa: CASSQGQANSPLHF
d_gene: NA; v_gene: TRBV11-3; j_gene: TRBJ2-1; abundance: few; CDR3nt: TGTGCCAGCAGCCCCCGGAGTCTCTACAATGAGCAGTTCTTC; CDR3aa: CASSPRSLYNEQFF
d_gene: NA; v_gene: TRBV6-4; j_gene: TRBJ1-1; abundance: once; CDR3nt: TGTGCCAGCAGTGACTCGACCGTCGGGGGGCTCTCTGAAGCTTTCTTT; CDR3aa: CASSDSTVGGLSEAFF
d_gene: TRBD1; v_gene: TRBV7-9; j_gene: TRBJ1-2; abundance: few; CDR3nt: TGTGCCAGCAGAAAATGGGGACAGGACTATGGCTACACCTTC; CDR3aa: CASRKWGQDYGYTF
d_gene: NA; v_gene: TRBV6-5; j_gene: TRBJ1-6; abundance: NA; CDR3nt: TGTGCCAGCAGTAACAGGGCGGATAATTCACCCCTCCACTTT; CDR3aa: CASSNRADNSPLHF
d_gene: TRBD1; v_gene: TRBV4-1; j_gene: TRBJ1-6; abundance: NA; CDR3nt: TGCGCCAGCAGCCCGACGAGTGACAGGGTTGGATCACCCCTCCACTTT; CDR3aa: CASSPTSDRVGSPLHF
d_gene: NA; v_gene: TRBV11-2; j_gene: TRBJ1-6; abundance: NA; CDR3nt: TGTGCCAGCAGCTTAGAGTCAGGCAGCAATTCACCCCTCCACTTT; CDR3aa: CASSLESGSNSPLHF
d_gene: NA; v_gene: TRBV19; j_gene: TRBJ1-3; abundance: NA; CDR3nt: TGTGCCAGTAGTGGAACAGGTATCGCTGGAAACACCATATATTTT; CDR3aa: CASSGTGIAGNTIYF
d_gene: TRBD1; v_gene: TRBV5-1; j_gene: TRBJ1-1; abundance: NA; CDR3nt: TGCGCCAGCAGCTTGATTGGACAGGGAAGGGGTGAAGCTTTCTTT; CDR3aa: CASSLIGQGRGEAFF
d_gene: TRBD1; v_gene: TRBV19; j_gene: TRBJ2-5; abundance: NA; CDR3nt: TGTGCCAGTACCCGGACAGGGGGCCAAAACACCCAGTACTTC; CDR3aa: CASTRTGGQNTQYF
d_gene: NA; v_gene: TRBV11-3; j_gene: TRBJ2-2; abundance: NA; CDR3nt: TGTGCCAGCACCCCCCGAGGGACCGGGGAGCTGTTTTTT; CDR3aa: CASTPRGTGELFF
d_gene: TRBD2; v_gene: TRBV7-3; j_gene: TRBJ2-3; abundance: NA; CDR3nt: TGTGCCAGCAGCCTAGGGACTAGCGGGAGAGTAGATACGCAGTATTTT; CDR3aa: CASSLGTSGRVDTQYF
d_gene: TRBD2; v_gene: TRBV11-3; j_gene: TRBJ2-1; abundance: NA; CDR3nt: TGTGCCAGCAGTCCGAGACTAGCGACGCACAATGAGCAGTTCTTC; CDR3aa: CASSPRLATHNEQFF
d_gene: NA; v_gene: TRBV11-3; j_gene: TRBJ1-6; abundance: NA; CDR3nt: TGTGCCAGCAGCTGGGACACCTCCTATAATTCACCCCTCCACTTT; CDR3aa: CASSWDTSYNSPLHF
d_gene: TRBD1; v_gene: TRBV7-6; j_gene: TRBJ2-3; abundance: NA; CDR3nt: TGTGCCAGCAGTCTGGACAGGGGCAGAGATACGCAGTATTTT; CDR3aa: CASSLDRGRDTQYF
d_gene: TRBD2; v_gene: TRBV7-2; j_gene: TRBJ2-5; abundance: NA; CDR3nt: TGTGCCAGCAGCTTAACAGCGGGGGCGAGGCAAGAGACCCAGTACTTC; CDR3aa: CASSLTAGARQETQYF
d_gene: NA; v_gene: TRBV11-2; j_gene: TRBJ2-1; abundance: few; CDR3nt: TGTGCCAGCAGATTAGTTGTTTCGGGGTATGAGCAGTTCTTC; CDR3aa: CASRLVVSGYEQFF
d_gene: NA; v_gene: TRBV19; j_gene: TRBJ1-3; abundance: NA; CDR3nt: TGTGCCAGTAGTCCGGGACTGGCCTCTGGAAACACCATATATTTT; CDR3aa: CASSPGLASGNTIYF
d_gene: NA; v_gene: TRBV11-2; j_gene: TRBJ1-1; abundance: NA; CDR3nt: TGTGCCAGCAGAATGACAGGGAACACTGAAGCTTTCTTT; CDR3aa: CASRMTGNTEAFF
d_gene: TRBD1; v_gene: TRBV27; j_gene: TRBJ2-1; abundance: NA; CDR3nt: TGTGCCAGCAGTGTACTACAGGGGGCACAGGTCGATGAGCAGTTCTTC; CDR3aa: CASSVLQGAQVDEQFF